This passage covers 11 T cell receptor beta chains from one sample sequenced in a study of CXCR3-negative and CXCR3-positive naive CD8 T cells. These receptors' antigens are unknown. Study results and limitations: CXCR3-positive naive cells had more hydrophobic TRB CDR3s than CXCR3-negative naive cells.

UMI labels and 5' RACE were used to prepare the TRB cDNA libraries. No DNA is given; TCRdb re-called the 5' RACE reads and lists each CDR3 protein once. Here the sample table reports 85,000 to 120,000 distinct CDR3 sequences. Sequencing input: naive CXCR3+ CD8+ T cells from blood. Specified subset: CD45RO-CCR7+CD27+CD95- naive CD8+ T cells expressing CXCR3 (TNR3+). These receptors came from a human donor in good health. Some clones in this sample may be carry-over from other donors' samples.

The chain uses TRBV5-6 and TRBJ2-7; with no DNA, the TCRdb D assignment of TRBD1 cannot be verified. The CDR3 contains 14 residues. From germline, CDR1 is SGHDT and CDR2 YYEEEE. This CDR3 reads CASSSRTVSYEQYF.

The chain employs TRBV7-9 and TRBJ2-7; TCRdb's D call, TRBD1, is unchecked because there is no DNA. This CDR3 is built from 16 residues. Germline CDR1 SEHNR, CDR2 FQNEAQ (reference sequence). The CDR3 region is CASSQRDTGSSYEQYF. Looking up the rest from reference TRBV7-9 and TRBJ2-7 gives the full variable domain: DTGVSQNPRHKITKRGQNVTFRCDPISEHNRLYWYRQTLGQGPEFLTYFQNEAQLEKSRLLSDRFSAERPKGSFSTLEIQRTEQGDSAMYLCASSQRDTGSSYEQYFGPGTRLTVT.

This rearrangement joins TRBV5-1 to TRBJ2-7; there is no DNA to check the TCRdb D call of TRBD1. Germline values: CDR1 SGHRS, CDR2 YFSETQ. CDR3 length: 13 amino acids. The CDR3 sequence: CASSLTGANEQYF. The full variable domain, its missing parts supplied by reference TRBV5-1 and TRBJ2-7, is KAGVTQTPRYLIKTRGQQVTLSCSPISGHRSVSWYQQTPGQGLQFLFEYFSETQRNKGNFPGRFSGRQFSNSRSEMNVSTLELGDSALYLCASSLTGANEQYFGPGTRLTVT.

The chain employs TRBV6-2 or TRBV6-3 and TRBJ1-1; the D call of TRBD1 rests on TCRdb alone, since no DNA is present to check it. This CDR3 contains 13 residues. Germline CDR1 is MNHEY and CDR2 is SVGEGT. CDR3 sequence: CASSYRGNTEAFF.

The rearrangement uses TRBV7-3 and TRBJ1-1; the D call from TCRdb, TRBD1, cannot be confirmed without DNA. Germline V lookup: CDR1 SGHTA, CDR2 FQGTGA. This CDR3 spans 13 amino acids. The CDR3 sequence: CATRQGGDTEAFF. The variable domain in full, completed from reference TRBV7-3 and TRBJ1-1, reads GAGVSQTPSNKVTEKGKYVELRCDPISGHTALYWYRQSLGQGPEFLIYFQGTGAADDSGLPNDRFFAVRPEGSVSTLKIQRTERGDSAVYLCATRQGGDTEAFFGQGTRLTVV.

The chain recombines TRBV4-3 with TRBJ2-1; absent DNA, TCRdb's TRBD1 call cannot be checked. Germline V gene data show CDR1 as LGHNA and CDR2 as YSLEER. There are 15 residues in the CDR3. The CDR3 protein is CASSQDRQFYNEQFF.

The rearrangement uses TRBV6-2 or TRBV6-3 and TRBJ2-7. Looked up from germline, CDR1 is MNHEY and CDR2 is SVGEGT. The CDR3 runs to 12 residues. CDR3: CASTSLDYEQYF.

This chain links TRBV11-2 with TRBJ2-7; TCRdb's D call of TRBD1 is untestable without DNA. CDR3 length: 17 residues. The germline V gene encodes CDR1 SGHAT and CDR2 FQNNGV. CDR3 loop: CASSFHPDRGPYYEQYF.

CDR3 sequence: CASSLNPGGFSYEQYF. The chain combines TRBV7-9 with TRBJ2-7; no DNA is available, so the TRBD1 call from TCRdb remains unchecked. The CDR3 sequence is 16 residues long. Germline CDR1 SEHNR, CDR2 FQNEAQ (reference sequence). The variable domain in full, with the rest retrieved from reference TRBV7-9 and TRBJ2-7, is DTGVSQNPRHKITKRGQNVTFRCDPISEHNRLYWYRQTLGQGPEFLTYFQNEAQLEKSRLLSDRFSAERPKGSFSTLEIQRTEQGDSAMYLCASSLNPGGFSYEQYFGPGTRLTVT.

V usage is TRBV7-2 and J usage is TRBJ1-5; TCRdb reports TRBD1, a call that lacks DNA to check it against. Germline CDR1 is SGHTA and CDR2 is FQGNSA. The CDR3 consists of 17 residues. The CDR3 spells CASSPRQGRVGNQPQHF.

This sequence joins TRBV12-3 or TRBV12-4 and TRBJ2-1; without DNA, the TCRdb call of TRBD2 cannot be checked. The CDR3 has 16 residues. The CDR3 protein is CASSPPGLALYNEQFF.